A selection of T cell receptor beta chains follows, all from one sample in a study of T cell responses to AZD1222 COVID-19 vaccine. TCRdb's table, derived via immunoSEQ multiplex PCR, lists solely in-frame clones and lacks some. Of 95,000 to 150,000 clones listed, about 91% are singletons. Material: peripheral blood, obtained on day 0 of AZD1222 vaccination. These receptors were collected from an adult in good health. Both conserved end residues are part of each CDR3. Fields, in order: clone size, J gene, D gene, V gene, CDR3 DNA, CDR3 protein. The D gene is left open where the match is weak. Only part of the rows carry a size: once, few, many, or a class if the clone is expanded.

.	TRBJ1-1	.	TRBV27	TGTGCCAGCAGTTCTGGGTGGGGAGCTTTCTTT	CASSSGWGAFF
.	TRBJ2-5	.	TRBV6-6	TGTGCCAGCAGTTCACCGGGAGAACAAGAGACCCAGTACTTC	CASSSPGEQETQYF
.	TRBJ1-4	TRBD1	TRBV30	TGTGCCTGGAGTAGGACAGGGCAGGGGGAAAAACTGTTTTTT	CAWSRTGQGEKLFF
.	TRBJ1-2	.	TRBV19	TGTGCCAGTAGTCGCGGGGGCCTAGGCTACACCTTC	CASSRGGLGYTF
once	TRBJ1-4	.	TRBV7-2	TGTGCCAGCAGCTTAGCAGGGAACGAAAAACTGTTTTTT	CASSLAGNEKLFF
.	TRBJ2-1	.	TRBV19	TGTGCCAGTAGCCGGACAGTTAACAATGAGCAGTTCTTC	CASSRTVNNEQFF
.	TRBJ1-2	.	TRBV14	TGTGCCAGCAGCCAAGCCGGGGGGGGGCGAGGCTACACCTTC	CASSQAGGGRGYTF
.	TRBJ1-2	TRBD1	TRBV6-2/TRBV6-3	TGTGCCAGCAGTTACAACAGGGGGGCCTATGGCTACACCTTC	CASSYNRGAYGYTF
.	TRBJ2-6	TRBD1	TRBV2	TGTGCCAGCAGAGAGAGGACAGGGGCTGGGGCCAACGTCCTGACTTTC	CASRERTGAGANVLTF
once	TRBJ1-5	.	TRBV3-1/TRBV3-2	TGTGCCAGCAGCCCCTCGGCAGGCTTGGGCGGTCAGCCCCAGCATTTT	CASSPSAGLGGQPQHF
.	TRBJ1-1	TRBD1	TRBV24-1	TGTGCCACCAGTGATGGGGACAGGGAGAACACTGAAGCTTTCTTT	CATSDGDRENTEAFF
once	TRBJ1-2	.	TRBV4-1	TGCGCCAGCAGCCAAGTTGGGAATAATAACTATGGCTACACCTTC	CASSQVGNNNYGYTF
.	TRBJ2-6	.	TRBV19	TGTGCCGCGAGGGTCGCTGGGGCCAACGTCCTGACTTTC	CAARVAGANVLTF
.	TRBJ2-2	TRBD1	TRBV18	TGTGCCAGCTCACAAGAACCCCCCGGGACAGTCGGGTTTACATCCGGGGAGCTGTTTTTT	CASSQEPPGTVGFTSGELFF
.	TRBJ1-2	.	TRBV30	TGTGCCTGGAGTGTAATAACAGGGCCTAACTATGGCTACACCTTC	CAWSVITGPNYGYTF
once	TRBJ2-2	TRBD1	TRBV11-3	TGTGCCAGCAGCCTCGGGACAGCACACACCGGGGAGCTGTTTTTT	CASSLGTAHTGELFF
.	TRBJ1-2	TRBD1	TRBV7-9	TGTGCCAGCAGCTTTTCGACAGGGGGCCCGAACGGCTACACCTTC	CASSFSTGGPNGYTF
.	TRBJ2-3	TRBD2	TRBV2	TGTGCCAGCAGTGTAGGGAGGGGAGCAGATACGCAGTATTTT	CASSVGRGADTQYF
many	TRBJ1-2	.	TRBV2	TGTGCCAGCAGTGAGGGGACAACTTATGGCTACACCTTC	CASSEGTTYGYTF
.	TRBJ1-4	.	TRBV18	TGTGCCAGCTCACCTATCGACAGCCTGCATGAAAAACTGTTTTTT	CASSPIDSLHEKLFF
.	TRBJ1-5	TRBD1	TRBV5-8	TGTGCCAGCAGCGCAGACAGGGGGGCCCTAATCGTCTATAGCAATCAGCCCCAGCATTTT	CASSADRGALIVYSNQPQHF
few	TRBJ1-2	TRBD1	TRBV3-1/TRBV3-2	TGTGCCAGCAGCCTCCACGGACAGGGGGATAACTATGGCTACACCTTC	CASSLHGQGDNYGYTF
.	TRBJ1-3	.	TRBV5-1	TGCGCCAGCAGCCCCGGGACTTCGTCTGGAAACACCATATATTTT	CASSPGTSSGNTIYF